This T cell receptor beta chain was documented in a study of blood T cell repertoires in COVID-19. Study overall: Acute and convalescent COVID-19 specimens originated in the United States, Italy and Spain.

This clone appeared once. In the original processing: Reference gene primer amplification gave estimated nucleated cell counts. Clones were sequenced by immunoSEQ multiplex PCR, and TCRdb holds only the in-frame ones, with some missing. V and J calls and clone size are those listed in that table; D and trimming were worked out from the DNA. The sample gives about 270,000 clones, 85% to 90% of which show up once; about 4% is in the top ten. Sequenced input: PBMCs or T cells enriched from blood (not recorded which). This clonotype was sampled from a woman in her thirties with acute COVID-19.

The CDR3 loop reads CASTQNRDEKLFF. As DNA, the CDR3 is TGTGCCAGCACCCAAAACAGGGATGAAAAACTGTTTTTT. This chain connects TRBV6-5 to TRBJ1-4, with a tentative D call TRBD1 (6 bases). The CDR3 consists of 13 residues. Trimming left V 7 bases short and J 6 bases short, with 12 bases between. From germline, CDR1 is MNHEY and CDR2 SVGAGI.